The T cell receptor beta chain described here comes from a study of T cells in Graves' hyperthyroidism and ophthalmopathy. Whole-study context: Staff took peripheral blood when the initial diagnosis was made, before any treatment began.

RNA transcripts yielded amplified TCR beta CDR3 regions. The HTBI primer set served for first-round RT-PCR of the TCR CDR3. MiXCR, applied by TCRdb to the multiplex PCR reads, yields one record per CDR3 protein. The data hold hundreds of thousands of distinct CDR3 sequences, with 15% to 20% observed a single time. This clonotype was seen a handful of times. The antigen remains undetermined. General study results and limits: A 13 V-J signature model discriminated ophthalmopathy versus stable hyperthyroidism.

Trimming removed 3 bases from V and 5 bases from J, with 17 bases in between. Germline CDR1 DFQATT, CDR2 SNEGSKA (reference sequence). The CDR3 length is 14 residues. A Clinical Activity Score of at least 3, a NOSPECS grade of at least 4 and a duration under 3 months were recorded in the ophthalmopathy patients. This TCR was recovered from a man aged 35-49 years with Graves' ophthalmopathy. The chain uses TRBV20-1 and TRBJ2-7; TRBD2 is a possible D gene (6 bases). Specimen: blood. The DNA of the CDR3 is TGCAGTGCTAGTGTCCGGGCGGGGCCGGACGAGCAGTACTTC. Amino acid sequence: CSASVRAGPDEQYF.